A selection of T cell receptor beta chains follows, all from one sample in a study of T cell responses to AZD1222 COVID-19 vaccine. Some clones are missing from TCRdb's copy, which holds only in-frame ones; the method was immunoSEQ multiplex PCR. The sample shows approximately 110,000 clones, roughly 90% of them seen only once. The input for sequencing was peripheral blood, taken on day 0 of AZD1222 vaccination. These receptors were collected from an adult in good health. CDR3s include the opening cysteine and the closing phenylalanine or tryptophan. Each record gives: J gene, D gene, clone size, V gene, CDR3 protein, CDR3 DNA. The D gene is left open where the match is weak. Where a row states a size, it is once, few, many or the class of an expanded clone; other rows omit it.

>TRBJ2-7|-|-|TRBV10-1
CASGVGVPYEQYF
TGCGCCAGCGGGGTGGGGGTCCCCTACGAGCAGTACTTC
>TRBJ1-3|TRBD1|-|TRBV14
CASSAGQGAGNTIYF
TGTGCCAGCAGCGCCGGACAGGGGGCTGGAAACACCATATATTTT
>TRBJ2-3|TRBD1|-|TRBV30
CAWSAPTGGNTDTQYF
TGTGCCTGGAGTGCCCCGACAGGGGGCAACACAGATACGCAGTATTTT
>TRBJ1-3|-|once|TRBV12-5
CATQPGTAGNTIYF
TGTGCTACCCAACCGGGGACGGCTGGAAACACCATATATTTT
>TRBJ2-7|TRBD1|-|TRBV7-9
CASSDRQGGHEQYF
TGTGCCAGCAGCGACCGACAGGGGGGCCACGAGCAGTACTTC
>TRBJ1-1|-|-|TRBV4-2
CASSLKENTEAFF
TGTGCCAGCAGCCTGAAAGAGAACACTGAAGCTTTCTTT
>TRBJ1-1|-|-|TRBV5-6
CASSSQGRNTEAFF
TGTGCCAGCAGCTCACAGGGCAGAAACACTGAAGCTTTCTTT
>TRBJ2-1|TRBD2|-|TRBV2
CASMAGGRNEQFF
TGTGCCAGCATGGCGGGGGGGCGCAATGAGCAGTTCTTC
>TRBJ2-3|TRBD2|-|TRBV2
CASRLAGYTDTQYF
TGTGCCAGCAGGCTAGCGGGGTACACAGATACGCAGTATTTT
>TRBJ1-5|-|-|TRBV28
CASSLGGSQPQHF
TGTGCCAGCAGTTTGGGAGGCTCTCAGCCCCAGCATTTT
>TRBJ1-2|-|-|TRBV2
CASSESAQAYGYTF
TGTGCCAGCAGCGAGAGCGCACAGGCCTATGGCTACACCTTC
>TRBJ1-2|-|once|TRBV29-1
CSVASLVKGGYGYTF
TGCAGCGTTGCCTCGCTAGTAAAAGGAGGCTATGGCTACACCTTC
>TRBJ1-4|-|-|TRBV16
CASSGTTTNEKLFF
TGTGCCAGCAGCGGGACAACAACTAATGAAAAACTGTTTTTT
>TRBJ2-7|-|-|TRBV18
CASSLGGNSYEQYF
TGTGCCAGCTCACTTGGCGGGAATTCCTACGAGCAGTACTTC
>TRBJ2-7|-|-|TRBV27
CASRQRLGASYEQYF
TGTGCCAGCAGACAAAGACTAGGAGCATCCTACGAGCAGTACTTC
>TRBJ2-2|-|-|TRBV7-6
CASSLSPGKRSTGELFF
TGTGCCAGCAGCCTATCCCCGGGAAAGAGGAGCACCGGGGAGCTGTTTTTT